The present T cell receptor (beta chain) was sequenced within a study of shared clonotypes between healthy human individuals. This clone was seen once. Its specificity is unknown. The germline V gene encodes CDR1 MGHDK and CDR2 SYGVNS. V was clipped by 5 bases and J by 5 bases, with 9 bases between them. The CDR3 extends over 13 amino acids. The naive CD8 subset, CD45RO-negative cells positively selected for CCR7, excluded terminally differentiated effector memory CD45RA+ cells. Points from the study as a whole: The naive CD4 repertoires of several donors were compared, and about 5% of clonotypes were shared.

Clones were sequenced by immunoSEQ multiplex PCR, and TCRdb holds only the in-frame ones, with some missing. Here the sample spans around 2,100,000 clones, 85% to 95% being singletons. The sequence derives from a young man in good health. The J gene is TRBJ2-2, the V gene TRBV25-1, with a tentative D call TRBD2 (6 bases). The source material was naive CD8+ T cells sorted from blood. DNA for the CDR3: TGTGCCAGCAGTCCCGGGGGAACCGGGGAGCTGTTTTTT. Residues: CASSPGGTGELFF.